What follows are 10 T cell receptor beta chains derived from one specimen sequenced in a study of T-cell memory formation after mild COVID-19. Each CDR3 protein gets one entry after TCRdb re-called the 5' RACE reads with MiXCR. In the table there are 250,000 to 300,000 distinct CDR3 sequences, about 17% of which are singletons. Sequences were obtained from PBMCs or a T cell subset sorted from them (not recorded which). These receptors were taken from a man between 18 and 29 years old who had mild COVID-19 (a few samples of this study predate the infection). Cell type and time point are not known.

This clonotype has only a few counts. The V call is TRBV5-4, the J call TRBJ2-3, with a tentative D call TRBD2 (6 bases). Germline assignment: CDR1 SGHNT and CDR2 YYREEE (reference sequence). This CDR3 comprises 16 residues. V shed 3 bases and J shed 2 bases, with 16 bases lying between them. This CDR3 reads CASSSPGSGITDTQYF. The CDR3 coding sequence is TGTGCCAGCAGCTCTCCGGGTAGCGGTATCACAGATACGCAGTATTTT.

This clonotype was detected once. V is TRBV7-8 and J is TRBJ1-5; D is uncertain. With 1 base removed from V and 0 bases from J, the gap between germline ends came to 10 bases. Per germline, CDR1 SGHVS and CDR2 FQNEAQ. CDR3 length: 16 amino acids. CDR3 DNA sequence: TGTGCCAGCAGCTTAGTCGGCAGCAATAGCAATCAGCCCCAGCATTTT. This codes for CASSLVGSNSNQPQHF.

This clonotype appeared a few times. The J gene is TRBJ1-1, the V gene TRBV3-1; 7 positions agree with TRBD1. Germline V CDR1 and CDR2: LGHDT, YNNKEL (reference sequence). This CDR3 comprises 17 residues. V dropped 4 bases and J dropped 4; count of bases not matched to a gene: 15. Here the CDR3 reads CASSLEEGQTFGTEAFF. In DNA, the CDR3 is TGTGCCAGCAGCCTCGAGGAGGGACAGACCTTTGGCACTGAAGCTTTCTTT.

Only a few counts were recorded for this clonotype. The V and J genes are TRBV12-3 or TRBV12-4 and TRBJ1-2; 8 nucleotides agree with TRBD1. The CDR3 has 13 amino acids. After removal of 9 bases from V and 4 bases from J, the junction contained 7 bases not matched to a gene. The CDR3 sequence is CASSRDRSYGYTF. CDR3 nucleotides: TGTGCCAGTTCCCGGGACAGGTCCTATGGCTACACCTTC.

This clonotype was seen a handful of times. The V call is TRBV20-1, the J call TRBJ1-5; no definite D call. V lost 5 bases and J lost 0, with 5 bases in between. The CDR3 is made up of 12 amino acids. Germline V CDR1 and CDR2: DFQATT, SNEGSKA (reference sequence). The chain's CDR3 is CSAENSNQPQHF. The CDR3, as DNA: TGCAGTGCTGAGAATAGCAATCAGCCCCAGCATTTT.

Only a few counts were recorded for this clonotype. The J gene is TRBJ2-1, the V gene TRBV7-3; 13 positions match TRBD2. Germline V gene sequence: CDR1 SGHTA, CDR2 FQGTGA. The V and J ends lost 5 bases and 8 bases, in that order; junction bases with no gene match: 6. The CDR3 covers 15 residues. CDR3 region: CASSVLAGGLDEQFF. CDR3 bases: TGTGCCAGCAGCGTACTAGCGGGGGGGCTGGATGAGCAGTTCTTC.

This clonotype was observed a few times. The rearrangement joins TRBV6-5 to TRBJ2-1, with 13 bases matching TRBD2. The V and J ends lost 8 bases and 13 bases, in that order; junction bases with no gene match: 11. The CDR3 is made up of 14 amino acids. Germline-derived CDR1 and CDR2 are MNHEY and SVGAGI. The CDR3 reads CASAGTSGVREQFF. The CDR3 DNA follows: TGTGCCAGCGCCGGGACTAGCGGGGTTCGGGAACAGTTCTTC.

The chain combines TRBV28 with TRBJ2-1, with a tentative D call TRBD2 (7 bases). This CDR3 has 15 residues. V lost 5 bases, J lost 9 bases, and 20 bases lay in between. Germline values: CDR1 MDHEN, CDR2 SYDVKM. Here the CDR3 DNA reads TGTGCCAGCAGTGCCCCGGGTAGGGGGGGCGGTGAGCAGTTCTTC. Translated, it gives CASSAPGRGGGEQFF.

This clonotype has a handful of counts. This sequence joins TRBV19 and TRBJ1-4; no reliable D call. V lost 6 bases and J 8 bases, leaving 19 bases between the germline ends. Per germline, CDR1 LNHDA and CDR2 SQIVND (reference sequence). The length of the CDR3 is 15 residues. CDR3 sequence reads: CASSQYIASEEKLFF. DNA for the CDR3: TGTGCCAGTAGCCAATACATCGCATCAGAGGAAAAACTGTTTTTT.

This clonotype has only a few counts. The chain is built from TRBV4-1 and TRBJ2-1, with D perhaps assigned TRBD1 or TRBD2 (5 bases each). Trimming took 5 bases from V and 4 from J, leaving 15 bases between them. Germline values: CDR1 MGHRA, CDR2 YSYEKL. The CDR3 is 15 residues long. The CDR3 loop is CASSGVGVAYNEQFF. In DNA form, the CDR3 reads TGCGCCAGCAGCGGCGTGGGGGTAGCTTACAATGAGCAGTTCTTC.